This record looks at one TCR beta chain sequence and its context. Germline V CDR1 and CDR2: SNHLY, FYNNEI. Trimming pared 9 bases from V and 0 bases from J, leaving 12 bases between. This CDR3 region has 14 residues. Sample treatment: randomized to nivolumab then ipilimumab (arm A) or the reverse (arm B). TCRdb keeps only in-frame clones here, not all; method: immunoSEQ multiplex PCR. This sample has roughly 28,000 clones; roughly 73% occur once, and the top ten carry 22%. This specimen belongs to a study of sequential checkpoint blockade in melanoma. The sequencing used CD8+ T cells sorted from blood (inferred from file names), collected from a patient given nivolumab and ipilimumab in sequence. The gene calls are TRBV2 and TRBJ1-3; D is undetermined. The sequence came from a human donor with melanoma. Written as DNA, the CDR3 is TGTGCCAGTATGGCGGTCCACTCTGGAAACACCATATATTTT. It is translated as CASMAVHSGNTIYF.